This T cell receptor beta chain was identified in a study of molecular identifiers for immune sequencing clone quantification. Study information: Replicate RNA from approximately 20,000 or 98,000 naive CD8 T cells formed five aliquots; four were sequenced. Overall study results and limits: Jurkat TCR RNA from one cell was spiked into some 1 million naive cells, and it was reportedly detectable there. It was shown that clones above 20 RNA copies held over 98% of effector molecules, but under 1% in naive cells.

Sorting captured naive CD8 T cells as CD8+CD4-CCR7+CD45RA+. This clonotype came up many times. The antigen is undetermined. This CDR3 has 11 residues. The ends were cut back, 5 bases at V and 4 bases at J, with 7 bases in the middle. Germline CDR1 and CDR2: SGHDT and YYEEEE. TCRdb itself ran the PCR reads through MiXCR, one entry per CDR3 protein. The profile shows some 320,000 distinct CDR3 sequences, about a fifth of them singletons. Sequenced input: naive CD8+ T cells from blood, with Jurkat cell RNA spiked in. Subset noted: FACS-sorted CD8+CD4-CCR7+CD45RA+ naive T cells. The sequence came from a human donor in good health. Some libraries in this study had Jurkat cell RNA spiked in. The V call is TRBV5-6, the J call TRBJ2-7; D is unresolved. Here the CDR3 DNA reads TGTGCCAGCAGTAATATATACGAGCAGTACTTC. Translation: CASSNIYEQYF.